Shown below are 2 T cell receptor beta chains from a single sample sequenced in a study of CD8 T cells in ankylosing spondylitis (dated by TCRdb to the late 2010s). The library was made by 5' RACE. Instrument used: Illumina HiSeq 2500. TCRdb ran its own pipeline on the public reads, namely fastp trimming at Q25 and MiXCR clone calling, and kept in-frame beta chains. All rows with the same CDR3 protein become a single entry with the most common DNA and genes. In this sample the table shows some 120,000 distinct CDR3 sequences, approximately 15% of which occur a single time. The ten largest clones represent 3% of the sample. The sequencing sample was made of blood, either unsorted or a sorted T cell fraction (not recorded which). The receptors come from a female donor with ankylosing spondylitis or in good health (not recorded which).

In its sample, this clonotype was seen many times. V gene TRBV20-1 combines with J gene TRBJ1-5, with a tentative D call TRBD1 (6 bases). Germline V CDR1 and CDR2: DFQATT, SNEGSKA (reference sequence). The CDR3 loop spans 12 amino acids. V was clipped by 3 bases and J by 9 bases, with 12 bases between them. CDR3 in amino acids: CSASGTQGPQHF. The CDR3 nucleotides read TGCAGTGCTAGCGGTACACAGGGGCCCCAGCATTTT.

The chain combines TRBV20-1 with TRBJ2-1, with TRBD1 matching 12 bases. The CDR3 sequence is 15 residues long. The V gene's germline CDR1 is DFQATT and CDR2 SNEGSKA (reference sequence). Germline trimming cut 3 bases from V and 8 bases from J; bases unmatched to any gene: 8. The DNA of the CDR3 is TGCAGTGCTAGTTCGTGGGGACAGGGGGCGGATGAGCAGTTCTTC. This gives the protein CSASSWGQGADEQFF.